This T cell receptor (beta chain) came from a study of shared clonotypes between healthy human individuals. The CDR3 sequence is 16 residues long. Trimming removed 8 bases from V and 6 bases from J; junction bases left unmatched: 17. Germline CDR1 is MNHEY and CDR2 is SMNVEV (reference sequence). Data came from immunoSEQ multiplex PCR; TCRdb stores just in-frame clones and leaves some out. The data show more than 2 million clones, around 95% seen once. The naive CD8 population came from CD45RO-negative cells selected for CCR7, without terminally differentiated effector memory CD45RA+ cells. Sequencing input: naive CD8+ T cells from PBMCs. This chain joins TRBV27 and TRBJ2-7, with TRBD2 identical over 9 bases. This clonotype was obtained from a man between 18 and 29 years old in good health. Some clones in this sample may be carry-over from other donors' samples. The CDR3 DNA reads as TGTGCCAGCTCCGCTTCTAGCGGGGAGTATTGGGTCGAGCAGTACTTC. It translates to CASSASSGEYWVEQYF.